Below are 24 T cell receptor beta chains sequenced from a single sample in a study of blood T cell repertoires in COVID-19. The assay was immunoSEQ multiplex PCR, and TCRdb's table has in-frame clones only and misses some. This table holds about 140,000 clones, roughly 76% found once. Sequenced material: peripheral blood. These receptor sequences come from a woman aged 50 to 60 with active or convalescent COVID-19.

This clone was seen once. The V and J genes are TRBV7-2 and TRBJ1-6; unclear D gene. CDR1 is SGHTA and CDR2 is FQGNSA in the germline V gene. V was clipped by 6 bases and J by 4 bases, with 10 bases between them. The length of the CDR3 is 14 residues. DNA for the CDR3: TGTGCCAGCAGAGTGGGCCAGTATAATTCACCCCTCCACTTT. This sequence encodes CASRVGQYNSPLHF.

V and J are TRBV6-2 or TRBV6-3 and TRBJ2-1; 8 bases align to TRBD2. This CDR3 region has 15 residues. CDR1 and CDR2 (germline): MNHEY, SVGEGT. V shed 5 bases and J 4 bases; nucleotides not matched to a gene: 7. CDR3 in DNA: TGTGCCAGCAGTACCTTTAGCGGGAAATACAATGAGCAGTTCTTC. Its translation: CASSTFSGKYNEQFF.

The CDR3 protein is CASSLGTGHPGEGYTF. The CDR3 DNA reads as TGTGCCAGCAGCTTAGGGACGGGACACCCCGGGGAGGGCTACACCTTC. The chain links TRBV7-8 to TRBJ1-2, with D maybe TRBD1 (6 bases). Germline CDR1 reads SGHVS; CDR2 reads FQNEAQ. The CDR3 contains 16 residues. V lost 1 base and J lost 8, with 20 bases in between.

The chain employs TRBV3-1 (or the pseudogene TRBV3-2) and TRBJ2-5; 12 positions agree with TRBD2. With V trimmed by 1 base and J by 5 bases, 8 bases remained unmatched. The CDR3 covers 17 residues. The V gene's germline CDR1 is LGHDT and CDR2 YNNKEL (reference sequence). CDR3 sequence: CASSQGFRLAGDETQYF. In DNA, the CDR3 is TGTGCCAGCAGCCAAGGGTTTAGACTAGCGGGGGATGAGACCCAGTACTTC.

The chain uses TRBV5-1 and TRBJ2-3; a possible D gene is TRBD2 (6 bases). Germline CDR1 is SGHRS and CDR2 is YFSETQ. The CDR3 extends over 16 amino acids. With 0 bases removed from V and 2 bases from J, the gap between germline ends came to 13 bases. The CDR3 region is CASSLVPGEDTDTQYF. The CDR3 region has the DNA TGCGCCAGCAGCTTGGTGCCGGGGGAAGACACAGATACGCAGTATTTT.

The genes are TRBV19 and TRBJ2-5; TRBD1 matches 11 bases. The germline V gene encodes CDR1 LNHDA and CDR2 SQIVND (reference sequence). V was pared by 5 bases and J by 4 bases, with 6 bases of the junction left unmatched. The CDR3 loop spans 15 amino acids. CDR3 sequence reads: CASSDPGQGGETQYF. CDR3 bases: TGTGCCAGTAGTGACCCGGGACAGGGGGGAGAGACCCAGTACTTC.

The chain recombines TRBV5-1 with TRBJ1-2; possible D gene TRBD1, 6 bases. V was clipped by 2 bases and J by 8 bases, with 16 bases between them. The length of the CDR3 is 14 residues. The V gene's germline CDR1 is SGHRS and CDR2 YFSETQ. This CDR3 is CASSFSPGEGGYTF. The CDR3 DNA follows: TGCGCCAGCAGCTTTAGCCCAGGGGAAGGAGGCTACACCTTC.

The sample holds a few counts of this clone. The chain recombines TRBV6-6 with TRBJ2-2; the match to TRBD2 covers 11 bases. The germline V gene encodes CDR1 MNHNY and CDR2 SVGAGI (reference sequence). This CDR3 is built from 16 residues. J lost 4 bases, V lost 2 bases, and 3 bases had no gene match. This chain's CDR3 is CASSYAGLAVTGELFF. The CDR3 DNA reads TGTGCCAGCAGTTACGCGGGACTAGCGGTCACCGGGGAGCTGTTTTTT.

The chain recombines TRBV11-2 with TRBJ2-7; 11 positions agree with TRBD2. Losses at the gene ends were 4 bases for V and 1 base for J; bases not matched to a gene: 3. Germline assignment: CDR1 SGHAT and CDR2 FQNNGV. The CDR3 is made up of 15 amino acids. The CDR3 DNA reads TGTGCCAGCAGCTCGCTAGCGGGAGGATCCTACGAGCAGTACTTC. Its protein is CASSSLAGGSYEQYF.

The chain links TRBV25-1 to TRBJ1-2; 7 nucleotides match TRBD1. The germline gives CDR1 MGHDK, CDR2 SYGVNS. The CDR3 covers 14 residues. V lost 7 bases, J lost 2 bases, and 7 bases stayed unmatched. Written as DNA, the CDR3 is TGTGCCAGCACAAAGACAGGGCTGAACTATGGCTACACCTTC. Protein sequence: CASTKTGLNYGYTF.

This chain uses TRBV7-9 with TRBJ1-1; no clear D gene. The CDR3 sequence is 14 residues long. Germline V CDR1 and CDR2: SEHNR, FQNEAQ (reference sequence). V was cut by 5 bases and J by 1 base, with 11 bases left in between. CDR3 amino acids: CASSPPVANTEAFF. The CDR3 DNA reads TGTGCCAGCAGCCCCCCGGTCGCGAACACTGAAGCTTTCTTT. The complete variable domain, with remaining parts taken from reference TRBV7-9 and TRBJ1-1, reads DTGVSQNPRHKITKRGQNVTFRCDPISEHNRLYWYRQTLGQGPEFLTYFQNEAQLEKSRLLSDRFSAERPKGSFSTLEIQRTEQGDSAMYLCASSPPVANTEAFFGQGTRLTVV.

The CDR3 DNA is TGTGCCAGCTTACCGGGACTACAAAGTGATGAGCAGTTCTTC. It encodes CASLPGLQSDEQFF. The chain couples TRBV18 to TRBJ2-1, with TRBD2 identical over 7 bases. The junction had 11 bases not matched to a gene; V was cut back by 7 bases and J by 8 bases. CDR3 size: 14 residues. Looked up from germline, CDR1 is KGHSH and CDR2 is LQKENI. Variable domain in full (rest from reference TRBV18 and TRBJ2-1): NAGVMQNPRHLVRRRGQEARLRCSPMKGHSHVYWYRQLPEEGLKFMVYLQKENIIDESGMPKERFSAEFPKEGPSILRIQQVVRGDSAAYFCASLPGLQSDEQFFGPGTRLTVL.

This chain uses TRBV19 with TRBJ1-5, with 8 bases identical to TRBD1. Germline values: CDR1 LNHDA, CDR2 SQIVND (reference sequence). The CDR3 covers 16 residues. V shed 5 bases and J 3 bases; nucleotides not matched to a gene: 9. As DNA, the CDR3 is TGTGCCAGTAGTTCCGGACAGGGACGAAACAATCAGCCCCAGCATTTT. Residues: CASSSGQGRNNQPQHF. The whole variable domain, remainder taken from reference TRBV19 and TRBJ1-5, is DGGITQSPKYLFRKEGQNVTLSCEQNLNHDAMYWYRQDPGQGLRLIYYSQIVNDFQKGDIAEGYSVSREKKESFPLTVTSAQKNPTAFYLCASSSGQGRNNQPQHFGDGTRLSIL.

This clone was counted once. Here the CDR3 reads CASSFGERGGRVETQYF. The CDR3 DNA sequence: TGTGCCAGCTCCTTCGGGGAGCGGGGGGGCCGTGTTGAGACCCAGTACTTC. The rearrangement uses TRBV11-2 and TRBJ2-5, with 10 bases fitting TRBD2. Germline values: CDR1 SGHAT, CDR2 FQNNGV. With 8 bases clipped from V and 5 bases from J, the junction kept 17 bases outside the gene matches. The CDR3 runs 17 residues.

The rearrangement joins TRBV7-9 to TRBJ1-1, with 9 bases identical to TRBD1. CDR1 is SEHNR, CDR2 FQNEAQ, per germline (reference sequence). The length of the CDR3 is 17 residues. J lost 2 bases, V lost 3 bases, and 10 bases had no gene match. The CDR3: CASSLRGTGTGNTEAFF. The CDR3 region has the DNA TGTGCCAGCAGCTTGAGGGGGACAGGGACTGGCAACACTGAAGCTTTCTTT.

The chain uses TRBV7-3 and TRBJ2-1; possibly TRBD1 for D (5 bases). The CDR3 length is 13 residues. V was cut by 5 bases and J by 7 bases, with 12 bases left in between. Germline V gives CDR1 SGHTA, CDR2 FQGTGA. The CDR3 loop is CASSLDSLNEQFF. CDR3 sequence (DNA): TGTGCCAGCAGCCTTGACAGTTTGAATGAGCAGTTCTTC.

The chain joins TRBV11-2 to TRBJ1-1, with a tentative D call TRBD1 (5 bases). Germline loops: CDR1 SGHAT, CDR2 FQNNGV. V was cut by 3 bases and J by 5 bases, with 16 bases left in between. The CDR3 has 15 amino acids. Here the CDR3 DNA reads TGTGCCAGCAGCTTTAGTCAGGGTGGGTCTACTGAAGCTTTCTTT. Translated: CASSFSQGGSTEAFF.

The chain employs TRBV28 and TRBJ2-7; a possible D gene is TRBD1 (6 bases). This CDR3 spans 15 amino acids. Trimming shortened V by 5 bases and J by 5 bases, and 19 bases separated the two germline ends. The germline CDR1 and CDR2 sequences are MDHEN and SYDVKM. The CDR3 here is CASSITGYFTHEQYF. As DNA, the CDR3 is TGTGCCAGCAGTATTACAGGGTATTTTACCCACGAGCAGTACTTC.

The table lists this clone with a count of one. This chain joins TRBV5-1 and TRBJ2-3; TRBD2 matches at 16 bases. Losses at the gene ends were 0 bases for V and 9 bases for J; bases not matched to a gene: 10. Germline V lookup: CDR1 SGHRS, CDR2 YFSETQ. This CDR3 is built from 18 residues. CDR3 nucleotide sequence: TGCGCCAGCAGCTTGGATGGGACTAGCGGGAGGGAGGAGCGGACGCAGTATTTT. Protein sequence: CASSLDGTSGREERTQYF.

The V gene is TRBV14, the J gene TRBJ1-1; the D gene is possibly TRBD1 (5 bases). V lost 1 base, J lost 2 bases, and 11 bases lay in between. The CDR3 runs to 15 residues. Germline CDR1 is SGHDN and CDR2 is FVKESK. The CDR3 nucleotides are TGTGCCAGCAGCCAAGCGACAGTTCAAAACACTGAAGCTTTCTTT. It codes for CASSQATVQNTEAFF. Together with reference TRBV14 and TRBJ1-1, the CDR3 gives the full variable domain: EAGVTQFPSHSVIEKGQTVTLRCDPISGHDNLYWYRRVMGKEIKFLLHFVKESKQDESGMPNNRFLAERTGGTYSTLKVQPAELEDSGVYFCASSQATVQNTEAFFGQGTRLTVV.

The genes are TRBV19 and TRBJ1-1, with 8 bases matching TRBD1. CDR1 LNHDA and CDR2 SQIVND come from the germline V gene (reference sequence). The CDR3 is made up of 14 amino acids. The junction had 10 bases not matched to a gene; V was cut back by 6 bases and J by 7 bases. The CDR3 region is CASRPTRTGGEAFF. The CDR3 region has the DNA TGTGCCAGTAGACCCACCCGAACAGGGGGTGAAGCTTTCTTT. The entire variable domain, with the rest obtained from reference TRBV19 and TRBJ1-1, is as follows: DGGITQSPKYLFRKEGQNVTLSCEQNLNHDAMYWYRQDPGQGLRLIYYSQIVNDFQKGDIAEGYSVSREKKESFPLTVTSAQKNPTAFYLCASRPTRTGGEAFFGQGTRLTVV.

The chain carries TRBV7-9 and TRBJ2-1; D not resolved. This CDR3 is 14 amino acids long. CDR1 is SEHNR, CDR2 FQNEAQ, per germline (reference sequence). Deletions cut 0 bases from V and 5 bases from J, with 8 bases between. In DNA, the CDR3 is TGTGCCAGCAGCTTAGCGCTAGTTGACAATGAGCAGTTCTTC. Translated: CASSLALVDNEQFF.

This sequence joins TRBV29-1 and TRBJ2-7; unclear D gene. Germline V gene data show CDR1 as SQVTM and CDR2 as ANQGSEA. The CDR3 is 14 amino acids. V gave up 4 bases and J gave up 0 bases, with 13 bases separating them. The CDR3 here is CSVVTPYSSYEQYF. CDR3 in DNA: TGCAGCGTTGTGACACCATACAGCTCCTACGAGCAGTACTTC.

The chain is built from TRBV30 and TRBJ1-1; D may be TRBD1 (6 bases). The CDR3 is 12 amino acids. The V gene's germline CDR1 is GTSNPN and CDR2 SVGIG (reference sequence). Trimming removed 7 bases at V and 4 bases at J, with 13 bases between. The CDR3 reads CAFQGLSTEAFF. CDR3 nucleotide sequence: TGTGCCTTTCAGGGGTTATCCACTGAAGCTTTCTTT.